A selection of T cell receptor beta chains follows, all from one sample in a study of blood T cell repertoires in COVID-19. Data came from immunoSEQ multiplex PCR; TCRdb stores just in-frame clones and leaves some out. The table includes approximately 21,000 clones, 75% to 95% detected once. The sample taken for sequencing was peripheral blood. These receptors were obtained from a human donor in a cohort sampled during active COVID-19. CDR3s include the opening cysteine and the closing phenylalanine or tryptophan. The D gene is left open where the match is weak. Where a row states a size, it is once, few, many or the class of an expanded clone; other rows omit it.

len: 15; d_gene: TRBD1; j_gene: TRBJ2-7; v_gene: TRBV5-4; abundance: .; CDR3aa: CASSLPGQGNYEQYF; CDR3nt: TGTGCCAGCAGCTTACCGGGACAGGGCAACTACGAGCAGTACTTC
len: 15; d_gene: .; j_gene: TRBJ2-1; v_gene: TRBV7-2; abundance: .; CDR3aa: CASSDQGSSYNEQFF; CDR3nt: TGTGCCAGCAGCGATCAGGGGAGCTCCTACAATGAGCAGTTCTTC
len: 15; d_gene: TRBD1; j_gene: TRBJ1-1; v_gene: TRBV6-1; abundance: .; CDR3aa: CASSEEGTGNTEAFF; CDR3nt: TGTGCCAGCAGTGAAGAAGGGACAGGGAACACTGAAGCTTTCTTT
len: 12; d_gene: .; j_gene: TRBJ1-6; v_gene: TRBV19; abundance: .; CDR3aa: CASSMVQAPLHF; CDR3nt: TGTGCCAGTAGTATGGTGCAGGCACCCCTCCACTTT
len: 15; d_gene: .; j_gene: TRBJ1-4; v_gene: TRBV11-3; abundance: .; CDR3aa: CASSPDQQSNEKLFF; CDR3nt: TGTGCCAGCAGCCCAGACCAACAGTCTAATGAAAAACTGTTTTTT
len: 13; d_gene: .; j_gene: TRBJ1-2; v_gene: TRBV7-3; abundance: .; CDR3aa: CASSLNRGSGYTF; CDR3nt: TGTGCCAGCAGCCTTAACCGGGGTTCTGGCTACACCTTC
len: 12; d_gene: .; j_gene: TRBJ1-1; v_gene: TRBV27; abundance: .; CDR3aa: CASSGGNTEAFF; CDR3nt: TGTGCCAGCAGTGGCGGGAACACTGAAGCTTTCTTT
len: 13; d_gene: .; j_gene: TRBJ1-1; v_gene: TRBV12-3/TRBV12-4; abundance: .; CDR3aa: CASSFIARPEAFF; CDR3nt: TGTGCCAGCAGTTTCATCGCGAGGCCTGAAGCTTTCTTT
len: 14; d_gene: TRBD1; j_gene: TRBJ2-3; v_gene: TRBV6-4; abundance: .; CDR3aa: CASSDSQGADTQYF; CDR3nt: TGTGCCAGCAGTGACTCGCAGGGGGCAGATACGCAGTATTTT
len: 16; d_gene: .; j_gene: TRBJ2-1; v_gene: TRBV27; abundance: .; CDR3aa: CASIKEARGSYNEQFF; CDR3nt: TGTGCCAGCATTAAAGAGGCCCGGGGCTCCTACAATGAGCAGTTCTTC
len: 12; d_gene: .; j_gene: TRBJ1-1; v_gene: TRBV2; abundance: .; CDR3aa: CASSRVRTEAFF; CDR3nt: TGTGCCAGCAGCAGGGTCCGCACTGAAGCTTTCTTT
len: 15; d_gene: TRBD1; j_gene: TRBJ1-1; v_gene: TRBV6-6; abundance: .; CDR3aa: CASSSQGTGNTEAFF; CDR3nt: TGTGCCAGCAGCTCACAGGGGACTGGTAACACTGAAGCTTTCTTT
len: 11; d_gene: .; j_gene: TRBJ2-7; v_gene: TRBV21-1; abundance: .; CDR3aa: CASSSRAGAVF; CDR3nt: TGTGCCAGCAGCTCTCGGGCCGGAGCGGTCTTC
len: 14; d_gene: .; j_gene: TRBJ2-7; v_gene: TRBV7-6; abundance: .; CDR3aa: CASSVTPGLDEQYF; CDR3nt: TGTGCCAGCAGCGTAACACCAGGGTTGGACGAGCAGTACTTC
len: 15; d_gene: TRBD1; j_gene: TRBJ1-1; v_gene: TRBV18; abundance: .; CDR3aa: CASSGGQGRWTEAFF; CDR3nt: TGTGCCAGCTCAGGAGGACAGGGTCGGTGGACTGAAGCTTTCTTT
len: 16; d_gene: TRBD2; j_gene: TRBJ2-1; v_gene: TRBV7-2; abundance: .; CDR3aa: CASSLASGSSYNEQFF; CDR3nt: TGTGCCAGCAGCTTAGCTAGCGGGAGCTCCTACAATGAGCAGTTCTTC
len: 14; d_gene: TRBD2; j_gene: TRBJ2-3; v_gene: TRBV14; abundance: .; CDR3aa: CASAGLVSTDTQYF; CDR3nt: TGTGCCAGCGCGGGACTAGTCAGCACAGATACGCAGTATTTT
len: 16; d_gene: .; j_gene: TRBJ2-2; v_gene: TRBV7-8; abundance: .; CDR3aa: CASRRRSGGLTGELFF; CDR3nt: TGTGCCAGCAGACGCCGTTCGGGGGGCCTCACCGGGGAGCTGTTTTTT
len: 14; d_gene: TRBD1; j_gene: TRBJ1-2; v_gene: TRBV14; abundance: .; CDR3aa: CASSQASGGRGYTF; CDR3nt: TGTGCCAGCAGCCAAGCATCAGGGGGCAGGGGCTACACCTTC
len: 13; d_gene: .; j_gene: TRBJ1-2; v_gene: TRBV27; abundance: .; CDR3aa: CASSLSIRGGYTF; CDR3nt: TGTGCCAGCAGTTTATCGATAAGGGGCGGCTACACCTTC
len: 19; d_gene: .; j_gene: TRBJ2-5; v_gene: TRBV11-3; abundance: .; CDR3aa: CASSLELLGRGAQEETQYF; CDR3nt: TGTGCCAGCAGCTTAGAACTCTTGGGTCGGGGGGCCCAGGAAGAGACCCAGTACTTC
len: 16; d_gene: TRBD2; j_gene: TRBJ2-7; v_gene: TRBV6-2/TRBV6-3; abundance: .; CDR3aa: CASSYVGAGEAYEQYF; CDR3nt: TGTGCCAGCAGTTACGTAGGAGCGGGGGAAGCCTACGAGCAGTACTTC
len: 14; d_gene: .; j_gene: TRBJ2-5; v_gene: TRBV19; abundance: .; CDR3aa: CASNDGQGGETQYF; CDR3nt: TGTGCCAGCAATGATGGGCAGGGTGGAGAGACCCAGTACTTC
len: 14; d_gene: .; j_gene: TRBJ1-1; v_gene: TRBV10-3; abundance: .; CDR3aa: CAISDGMGNTEAFF; CDR3nt: TGTGCCATCAGTGACGGGATGGGAAACACCGAAGCTTTCTTT
len: 15; d_gene: .; j_gene: TRBJ2-1; v_gene: TRBV7-3; abundance: .; CDR3aa: CASSPQGIPYNEQFF; CDR3nt: TGTGCCAGCAGCCCCCAGGGGATCCCTTACAATGAGCAGTTCTTC
len: 11; d_gene: TRBD2; j_gene: TRBJ2-7; v_gene: TRBV29-1; abundance: .; CDR3aa: CSTNGGDEQYF; CDR3nt: TGCAGCACGAACGGGGGGGACGAGCAGTACTTC
len: 13; d_gene: .; j_gene: TRBJ2-5; v_gene: TRBV2; abundance: .; CDR3aa: CASEAGARETQYF; CDR3nt: TGTGCCAGCGAGGCGGGGGCCAGGGAGACCCAGTACTTC
len: 13; d_gene: TRBD1; j_gene: TRBJ2-3; v_gene: TRBV6-6; abundance: .; CDR3aa: CASRGQETDTQYF; CDR3nt: TGTGCCAGCAGGGGACAGGAGACAGATACGCAGTATTTT
len: 14; d_gene: .; j_gene: TRBJ1-4; v_gene: TRBV7-9; abundance: .; CDR3aa: CASSSAGTGEKLFF; CDR3nt: TGTGCCAGCAGCTCTGCGGGGACGGGTGAAAAACTGTTTTTT
len: 14; d_gene: .; j_gene: TRBJ1-2; v_gene: TRBV7-3; abundance: .; CDR3aa: CASSKTGSNYGYTF; CDR3nt: TGTGCCAGCAGCAAGACAGGTTCTAACTATGGCTACACCTTC
len: 18; d_gene: .; j_gene: TRBJ2-6; v_gene: TRBV9; abundance: .; CDR3aa: CASSVETGVQAGANVLTF; CDR3nt: TGTGCCAGCAGCGTAGAGACGGGGGTTCAGGCTGGGGCCAACGTCCTGACTTTC
len: 14; d_gene: TRBD1; j_gene: TRBJ1-4; v_gene: TRBV9; abundance: .; CDR3aa: CASSSRTGGEKLFF; CDR3nt: TGTGCCAGCAGCTCCAGGACAGGGGGGGAAAAACTGTTTTTT
len: 16; d_gene: .; j_gene: TRBJ2-2; v_gene: TRBV4-1; abundance: .; CDR3aa: CASSPPSGVNTGELFF; CDR3nt: TGCGCCAGCAGCCCCCCATCAGGGGTGAACACCGGGGAGCTGTTTTTT
len: 15; d_gene: .; j_gene: TRBJ1-3; v_gene: TRBV7-3; abundance: .; CDR3aa: CASSLASSTGNTIYF; CDR3nt: TGTGCCAGCAGCTTAGCTTCCAGTACTGGAAACACCATATATTTT
len: 16; d_gene: TRBD1; j_gene: TRBJ2-2; v_gene: TRBV2; abundance: .; CDR3aa: CASSEQGASNTGELFF; CDR3nt: TGTGCCAGCAGTGAGCAGGGGGCTTCGAACACCGGGGAGCTGTTTTTT
len: 16; d_gene: TRBD1; j_gene: TRBJ1-1; v_gene: TRBV18; abundance: .; CDR3aa: CASSNRDRVLGGEAFF; CDR3nt: TGTGCCAGCTCAAACCGGGACAGGGTCCTCGGGGGTGAAGCTTTCTTT
len: 15; d_gene: .; j_gene: TRBJ1-2; v_gene: TRBV7-9; abundance: .; CDR3aa: CASSLGDTMSYGYTF; CDR3nt: TGTGCCAGCAGCTTAGGGGACACGATGTCCTATGGCTACACCTTC
len: 16; d_gene: TRBD1; j_gene: TRBJ2-1; v_gene: TRBV19; abundance: .; CDR3aa: CASSGLGTGIIFGQFF; CDR3nt: TGTGCCAGTAGTGGACTCGGGACAGGGATTATTTTCGGGCAGTTCTTC
len: 15; d_gene: .; j_gene: TRBJ1-3; v_gene: TRBV27; abundance: .; CDR3aa: CASSPAGPPGNTIYF; CDR3nt: TGTGCCAGCAGTCCGGCGGGCCCCCCTGGAAACACCATATATTTT
len: 14; d_gene: TRBD1; j_gene: TRBJ1-4; v_gene: TRBV18; abundance: .; CDR3aa: CASPVQGSNEKLFF; CDR3nt: TGTGCCAGCCCGGTACAGGGGTCTAATGAAAAACTGTTTTTT
len: 14; d_gene: .; j_gene: TRBJ1-1; v_gene: TRBV13; abundance: .; CDR3aa: CASSLNPVNTEAFF; CDR3nt: TGTGCCAGCAGCTTAAATCCTGTGAACACTGAAGCTTTCTTT
len: 14; d_gene: TRBD1; j_gene: TRBJ2-7; v_gene: TRBV5-1; abundance: .; CDR3aa: CASSSSGTGYEQYF; CDR3nt: TGCGCCAGCAGCTCCTCCGGGACAGGGTACGAGCAGTACTTC
len: 15; d_gene: TRBD2; j_gene: TRBJ2-1; v_gene: TRBV4-1; abundance: .; CDR3aa: CASSPREAAGHEQFF; CDR3nt: TGCGCCAGCAGCCCCCGGGAGGCAGCGGGGCATGAGCAGTTCTTC
len: 16; d_gene: TRBD2; j_gene: TRBJ2-3; v_gene: TRBV10-1; abundance: .; CDR3aa: CASSESFSGGTDTQYF; CDR3nt: TGCGCCAGCAGTGAGTCTTTTAGCGGGGGCACAGATACGCAGTATTTT
len: 11; d_gene: .; j_gene: TRBJ1-2; v_gene: TRBV20-1; abundance: .; CDR3aa: CSAEGNYGYTF; CDR3nt: TGCAGTGCAGAGGGTAACTATGGCTACACCTTC
len: 16; d_gene: .; j_gene: TRBJ1-5; v_gene: TRBV10-3; abundance: .; CDR3aa: CAISESATDSNQPQHF; CDR3nt: TGTGCCATCAGTGAGTCAGCGACAGATAGCAATCAGCCCCAGCATTTT
len: 15; d_gene: .; j_gene: TRBJ2-7; v_gene: TRBV14; abundance: .; CDR3aa: CASSQDFAGSHEQYF; CDR3nt: TGTGCCAGCAGCCAAGATTTCGCAGGGTCACACGAGCAGTACTTC
len: 15; d_gene: TRBD1; j_gene: TRBJ2-7; v_gene: TRBV27; abundance: once; CDR3aa: CASSLLGQGVGEQYF; CDR3nt: TGTGCCAGCAGTTTATTGGGACAGGGAGTCGGCGAGCAGTACTTC
len: 15; d_gene: .; j_gene: TRBJ1-6; v_gene: TRBV5-1; abundance: few; CDR3aa: CASSVNPGAGGPLHF; CDR3nt: TGCGCCAGCAGCGTGAACCCCGGGGCCGGGGGACCCCTCCACTTT
len: 15; d_gene: .; j_gene: TRBJ2-2; v_gene: TRBV21-1; abundance: .; CDR3aa: CALDRETGRTGELFF; CDR3nt: TGTGCCTTGGATAGGGAGACAGGGCGGACCGGGGAGCTGTTTTTT
len: 14; d_gene: TRBD2; j_gene: TRBJ2-7; v_gene: TRBV5-4; abundance: once; CDR3aa: CASSLAGDAYEQYF; CDR3nt: TGTGCCAGCAGCTTAGCGGGGGATGCCTACGAGCAGTACTTC
len: 15; d_gene: TRBD2; j_gene: TRBJ2-5; v_gene: TRBV7-7; abundance: .; CDR3aa: CASSLVGGVQETQYF; CDR3nt: TGTGCCAGCAGCTTAGTGGGGGGGGTCCAAGAGACCCAGTACTTC
len: 19; d_gene: TRBD1; j_gene: TRBJ1-3; v_gene: TRBV18; abundance: .; CDR3aa: CASSPPFSGQGPGGNTIYF; CDR3nt: TGTGCCAGCTCACCACCGTTTTCGGGACAGGGGCCAGGTGGAAACACCATATATTTT
len: 14; d_gene: .; j_gene: TRBJ2-5; v_gene: TRBV5-1; abundance: .; CDR3aa: CASSLVAVQETQYF; CDR3nt: TGCGCCAGCAGCTTGGTGGCGGTGCAAGAGACCCAGTACTTC
len: 16; d_gene: TRBD2; j_gene: TRBJ2-3; v_gene: TRBV5-8; abundance: once; CDR3aa: CASSLDPGLEGDTQYF; CDR3nt: TGTGCCAGCAGCTTGGACCCGGGACTAGAGGGGGATACGCAGTATTTT
len: 15; d_gene: .; j_gene: TRBJ2-2; v_gene: TRBV21-1; abundance: .; CDR3aa: CASTGKAGGTGELFF; CDR3nt: TGTGCCAGCACAGGAAAAGCGGGAGGTACCGGGGAGCTGTTTTTT